What follows are 3 T cell receptor beta chains derived from one specimen sequenced in a study of identical twins. TCRdb reanalysed the 5' RACE reads using MiXCR and keeps one entry per CDR3 protein. There are around 500,000 distinct CDR3 sequences in the sample; over 12% occur only once, and approximately 0.52% lies in the top ten. This sample also appeared in a second study, on yellow fever vaccine responses in identical twins.

Sequencing was done on a sample of CD4+ T cells sorted from blood. These receptors originate from a young woman in good health.

V usage is TRBV12-3 or TRBV12-4 and J usage is TRBJ1-2; TRBD1 agrees at 7 bases. CDR3 length equals 14 residues. Germline trimming cut 4 bases from V and 1 base from J; bases unmatched to any gene: 3. CDR3 sequence (DNA): TGTGCCAGCAGTTACAGGGGTGTTAACTATGGCTACACCTTC. Its translation is CASSYRGVNYGYTF.

The gene calls are TRBV14 and TRBJ2-1; 8 bases line up with TRBD2. Per the germline V gene, CDR1 is SGHDN and CDR2 is FVKESK. After removal of 5 bases from V and 4 bases from J, the junction contained 7 bases not matched to a gene. The CDR3 loop spans 15 amino acids. Written as DNA, the CDR3 is TGTGCCAGCAGCTACCTAGCGGGTATTTACAATGAGCAGTTCTTC. Its protein is CASSYLAGIYNEQFF.

This clonotype has only a few counts. This chain uses TRBV5-1 with TRBJ2-7; maybe TRBD1 (5 bases). V was shortened by 0 bases and J by 0 bases, with 10 bases between the two germline ends. Germline V gives CDR1 SGHRS, CDR2 YFSETQ. CDR3 length: 15 residues. The DNA for the CDR3 is TGCGCCAGCAGCTTGGAGGGGCTTGGCTCCTACGAGCAGTACTTC. It encodes CASSLEGLGSYEQYF. Based on the CDR3 plus reference TRBV5-1 and TRBJ2-7, the full variable domain is KAGVTQTPRYLIKTRGQQVTLSCSPISGHRSVSWYQQTPGQGLQFLFEYFSETQRNKGNFPGRFSGRQFSNSRSEMNVSTLELGDSALYLCASSLEGLGSYEQYFGPGTRLTVT.